Below are 27 T cell receptor beta chains sequenced from a single sample in a study of blood T cell repertoires in COVID-19. The data were produced by immunoSEQ multiplex PCR, yet TCRdb's version contains in-frame clones alone and is incomplete. The top ten clones hold approximately 20% of a sample with approximately 130,000 clones, more than 75% of them seen once. The sample was peripheral blood. Receptors were obtained from a woman between 50 and 59 years old who had recovered from COVID-19.

V is TRBV7-9 and J is TRBJ1-1; 7 bases agree with TRBD1. With V trimmed by 5 bases and J by 1 base, 10 bases remained unmatched. CDR3 size: 16 residues. Germline-derived CDR1 and CDR2 are SEHNR and FQNEAQ (reference sequence). The CDR3 region has the DNA TGTGCCAGCAGCGGCCCGGGACAGATTGGGAACACTGAAGCTTTCTTT. This translates into CASSGPGQIGNTEAFF.

This rearrangement joins TRBV27 to TRBJ2-3, with TRBD1 identical over 9 bases. Trimming took 3 bases from V and 3 from J; bases not matched to a gene: 4. The CDR3 spans 15 residues. The germline V gene encodes CDR1 MNHEY and CDR2 SMNVEV (reference sequence). CDR3 in DNA: TGTGCCAGCAGTTTCTGGGACAGGGCGACAGATACGCAGTATTTT. Translating it yields CASSFWDRATDTQYF.

CDR3 in amino acids: CASSQVLGGYGYTF. CDR3 nucleotides: TGTGCCAGCAGCCAAGTTCTAGGGGGTTATGGCTACACCTTC. The gene calls are TRBV3-1 (or the pseudogene TRBV3-2) and TRBJ1-2; D is perhaps TRBD1 (6 bases). Germline V lookup: CDR1 LGHDT, CDR2 YNNKEL (reference sequence). This CDR3 spans 14 amino acids. The ends were cut back, 1 base at V and 5 bases at J, with 11 bases in the middle.

This clone has a single count. The chain employs TRBV18 and TRBJ2-2; D might be TRBD2 (6 bases). The CDR3 is made up of 14 amino acids. In germline, CDR1 is KGHSH, CDR2 LQKENI. Deletions cut 3 bases from V and 8 bases from J, with 13 bases between. The CDR3 protein is CASSPQAGSGELFF. The CDR3 DNA is TGTGCCAGCTCACCTCAAGCGGGCTCTGGGGAGCTGTTTTTT.

This chain links TRBV5-1 with TRBJ2-7, with TRBD2 identical over 8 bases. The V gene's germline CDR1 is SGHRS and CDR2 YFSETQ. This CDR3 region has 16 residues. Trimming at V came to 1 base and at J to 7 bases, leaving 13 bases not matched to a gene. The CDR3, as DNA: TGCGCCAGCAGCTTGAGCGGGAGCCCGGGGCGGGGAGAGCAGTACTTC. Protein: CASSLSGSPGRGEQYF.

The chain links TRBV6-5 to TRBJ1-5; D is undetermined. The CDR3 sequence is 13 residues long. Germline assignment: CDR1 MNHEY and CDR2 SVGAGI. V was pared by 5 bases and J by 7 bases, with 12 bases between. CDR3 DNA: TGTGCCAGCAGTACTTTAGAGGGCCAGCCCCAGCATTTT. It encodes CASSTLEGQPQHF.

Concerning this clone: Other nucleotide sequences in the sample specify the same CDR3. The chain couples TRBV12-3 or TRBV12-4 to TRBJ1-1, with no clear D. The ends were cut back, 2 bases at V and 11 bases at J, with 9 bases in the middle. There are 11 residues in the CDR3. The CDR3 sequence: CASSLRGPAFF. In DNA, the CDR3 is TGTGCCAGCAGTTTACGAGGGCCGGCTTTCTTT.

In this sample, this clone turned up once. J is TRBJ2-5 and V is TRBV5-4, with 12 positions matching TRBD2. The V gene's germline CDR1 is SGHNT and CDR2 YYREEE (reference sequence). Trimming took 3 bases from V and 5 from J; bases not matched to a gene: 5. This CDR3 has 15 amino acids. The CDR3 sequence is CASSSSGGALETQYF. The CDR3 nucleotides are TGTGCCAGCAGCTCTAGCGGGGGGGCCTTGGAGACCCAGTACTTC.

The chain combines TRBV5-8 with TRBJ1-5; tentatively, D is TRBD1 (6 bases). The V end lost 1 base, the J end lost 3 bases, and 8 bases lay between the germline ends. The CDR3 runs 14 residues. Germline CDR1 is SGHTS and CDR2 is YDEGEE. DNA for the CDR3: TGTGCCAGCAGCTTGAAGGGGGTCAATCAGCCCCAGCATTTT. Protein: CASSLKGVNQPQHF.

This chain connects TRBV6-5 to TRBJ2-4; 9 bases are shared with TRBD1. Germline CDR1 reads MNHEY; CDR2 reads SVGAGI. CDR3 size: 14 residues. V trimming: 4 bases; J trimming: 6 bases; junction bases outside the gene matches: 4. The DNA for the CDR3 is TGTGCCAGCAGTTTGGGACAGGGATTAAACATTCAGTACTTC. Residues: CASSLGQGLNIQYF.

The V and J genes are TRBV7-2 and TRBJ1-5; 8 positions agree with TRBD1. The V and J ends lost 5 bases and 7 bases, in that order; junction bases with no gene match: 10. The germline V gene encodes CDR1 SGHTA and CDR2 FQGNSA. The CDR3 loop spans 15 amino acids. The CDR3 is CASSQRTGIGQPQHF. The CDR3, as DNA: TGTGCCAGCAGCCAAAGGACAGGGATTGGGCAGCCCCAGCATTTT.

The chain combines TRBV6-5 with TRBJ1-2; TRBD1 might be the D (6 bases). The CDR3 is 13 residues long. Germline CDR1 and CDR2: MNHEY and SVGAGI. Deletions cut 9 bases from V and 4 bases from J, with 15 bases between. In DNA form, the CDR3 reads TGTGCCAGTGAGTTAGGACAGCTCTATGGCTACACCTTC. Translating gives CASELGQLYGYTF.

This clone has a single count. This chain uses TRBV18 with TRBJ2-5, with 9 bases that match TRBD2. CDR1 KGHSH and CDR2 LQKENI come from the germline V gene. V lost 3 bases to trimming and J lost 4 bases; unmatched junction nucleotides: 9. The CDR3 contains 16 residues. The CDR3 reads CASSPLAGVVGETQYF. CDR3 coding DNA: TGTGCCAGCTCACCGTTAGCGGGAGTTGTAGGAGAGACCCAGTACTTC.

In its sample, this clone was seen a few times. The rearrangement joins TRBV18 to TRBJ2-7; TRBD2 matches at 8 bases. Germline V lookup: CDR1 KGHSH, CDR2 LQKENI. With 9 bases clipped from V and 3 bases from J, the junction kept 10 bases outside the gene matches. This CDR3 is built from 14 residues. CDR3 region: CASADSAGGYEQYF. The CDR3 nucleotides are TGTGCCAGTGCGGACAGTGCGGGAGGCTACGAGCAGTACTTC.

This chain links TRBV7-6 with TRBJ2-3; TRBD2 matches at 8 bases. Unmatched junction bases numbered 12, after V lost 7 bases and J lost 6 bases. CDR3 length: 15 residues. Germline values: CDR1 SGHVS, CDR2 FNYEAQ. CDR3 DNA: TGTGCCAGCACCGAGGGCGGGACTAGAGGGGATACGCAGTATTTT. Its translation is CASTEGGTRGDTQYF.

The rearrangement links TRBV5-6 to TRBJ2-5; TRBD2 is a possible D gene (5 bases). V was clipped by 6 bases and J by 7 bases, with 16 bases between them. This CDR3 has 13 amino acids. CDR1 and CDR2 from the germline V gene are SGHDT and YYEEEE. CDR3 bases: TGTGCCAGCACGGACCCCGGAGGTCGGACCCAGTACTTC. This codes for CASTDPGGRTQYF.

CDR3 in amino acids: CAWGGEEGRTEAFF. CDR3 bases: TGTGCCTGGGGTGGGGAGGAAGGGAGGACTGAAGCTTTCTTT. The chain employs TRBV30 and TRBJ1-1; D unclear. The CDR3 consists of 14 residues. Germline CDR1 GTSNPN, CDR2 SVGIG (reference sequence). V lost 5 bases and J lost 5, with 18 bases in between.

The gene calls are TRBV5-1 and TRBJ2-7; 8 positions match TRBD2. Germline V CDR1 and CDR2: SGHRS, YFSETQ. The CDR3 covers 16 residues. After removal of 0 bases from V and 2 bases from J, the junction contained 7 bases not matched to a gene. The CDR3 coding sequence is TGCGCCAGCAGCTTGGTGAGCGGGAGTAGGCCCTACGAGCAGTACTTC. Its translation: CASSLVSGSRPYEQYF.

V is TRBV9 and J is TRBJ2-2; 9 positions match TRBD2. With V trimmed by 2 bases and J by 4 bases, 3 bases remained unmatched. This CDR3 spans 15 amino acids. Germline V gives CDR1 SGDLS, CDR2 YYNGEE. CDR3 amino acids: CASSVSGSPTGELFF. For the CDR3, the DNA is TGTGCCAGCAGCGTTAGCGGGAGCCCCACCGGGGAGCTGTTTTTT.

This clone occurred a few times. The chain combines TRBV2 with TRBJ1-1, with D unclear. The V end was cut by 3 bases, the J end by 7 bases, with 6 bases between. Germline values: CDR1 SNHLY, CDR2 FYNNEI. CDR3 length equals 11 residues. This CDR3 reads CASSDGVEAFF. The DNA for the CDR3 is TGTGCCAGCAGTGACGGGGTTGAAGCTTTCTTT.

This clone was recorded once. J is TRBJ1-2 and V is TRBV2; D might be TRBD1 (5 bases). The CDR3 covers 15 residues. V dropped 10 bases and J dropped 1 base, with 19 bases sitting between them. CDR1 and CDR2 (germline): SNHLY, FYNNEI. In nucleotides, the CDR3 is TGTGCCAACGGAAGCTCCCTGCAGGGTAACTATGGCTACACCTTC. It translates to CANGSSLQGNYGYTF.

The chain employs TRBV19 and TRBJ1-2; D is unclear. Germline V gene data show CDR1 as LNHDA and CDR2 as SQIVND (reference sequence). Trimming pared 2 bases from V and 5 bases from J, leaving 9 bases between. The CDR3 length is 13 residues. The CDR3 region is CASSISGLYGYTF. CDR3 coding DNA: TGTGCCAGTAGTATAAGCGGATTATATGGCTACACCTTC.

J is TRBJ2-5 and V is TRBV18, with 8 bases aligning to TRBD2. Germline V gene data show CDR1 as KGHSH and CDR2 as LQKENI. The CDR3 covers 15 residues. Trimming removed 3 bases from V and 4 bases from J; junction bases left unmatched: 7. DNA for the CDR3: TGTGCCAGCTCACCTTCCGCGGGAGGACGAGAGACCCAGTACTTC. It encodes CASSPSAGGRETQYF. The full variable domain, rest sourced from reference TRBV18 and TRBJ2-5, is NAGVMQNPRHLVRRRGQEARLRCSPMKGHSHVYWYRQLPEEGLKFMVYLQKENIIDESGMPKERFSAEFPKEGPSILRIQQVVRGDSAAYFCASSPSAGGRETQYFGPGTRLLVL.

In its sample, this clone was seen a few times. The V and J genes are TRBV5-1 and TRBJ1-5; D possibly corresponds to TRBD1 (6 bases). Trimming cost V 0 bases and J 6 bases, with 13 bases left between them. The CDR3 runs 15 residues. Per the germline V gene, CDR1 is SGHRS and CDR2 is YFSETQ. CDR3 loop: CASSLGQGQAQPQHF. CDR3 sequence (DNA): TGCGCCAGCAGCTTGGGGCAGGGGCAGGCTCAGCCCCAGCATTTT. Together with reference TRBV5-1 and TRBJ1-5, the CDR3 gives the full variable domain: KAGVTQTPRYLIKTRGQQVTLSCSPISGHRSVSWYQQTPGQGLQFLFEYFSETQRNKGNFPGRFSGRQFSNSRSEMNVSTLELGDSALYLCASSLGQGQAQPQHFGDGTRLSIL.

V usage is TRBV27 and J usage is TRBJ1-2, with no clear D. The germline gives CDR1 MNHEY, CDR2 SMNVEV (reference sequence). Between the trimmed V and J ends, which lost 8 bases and 6 bases, there was a span of 22 bases. The CDR3 spans 15 residues. The CDR3 sequence is CASQEFPIRGNGYTF. DNA of the CDR3: TGTGCCAGCCAAGAATTCCCCATAAGAGGCAATGGCTACACCTTC.

The chain uses TRBV2 and TRBJ1-1; D is unresolved. V shed 5 bases and J shed 0 bases, with 10 bases lying between them. The length of the CDR3 is 14 residues. In germline, CDR1 is SNHLY, CDR2 FYNNEI. Here the CDR3 reads CASSQDTLNTEAFF. The CDR3 region has the DNA TGTGCCAGCAGTCAAGACACCCTGAACACTGAAGCTTTCTTT.

This clone was counted once. V gene TRBV28 combines with J gene TRBJ2-5; maybe TRBD2 (6 bases). This CDR3 contains 17 residues. Trimming stripped 1 base from V and 4 bases from J, with 19 bases between. Germline assignment: CDR1 MDHEN and CDR2 SYDVKM. CDR3 region: CASSLLRQTRPGETQYF. As DNA, the CDR3 is TGTGCCAGCAGTTTATTGCGTCAGACTAGGCCAGGAGAGACCCAGTACTTC.